This TCR beta chain appears in the sequencing data of a study of tissue T cells after allogeneic stem cell transplantation. Broader study findings: Which tissue TCRs were alloreactive or antigen-specific was not determined. Some clones might be persisting host cells. Across patients, clones rarely overlapped, yet motif clusters were shared tissue-specifically. Anatomically similar tissues had similar TCR repertoires within each patient.

This clone came up a few times. Its matching antigen is unknown. Retrospectively chosen non-transplant comparators had other cancers and at least five gastrointestinal samples, without known gastrointestinal disease. Some clones are missing from TCRdb's copy, which holds only in-frame ones; the method was immunoSEQ multiplex PCR. The sample includes around 4,100 clones, 63% of them seen just once. This receptor was taken from a female donor over 55 with lung cancer. Sequencing was performed on tissue from the esophagus, taken at autopsy.

CDR3 DNA: TGTGCCAGCAGTTACTCGTTTGGGTCCACTGAAGCTTTCTTT. Translating it yields CASSYSFGSTEAFF. J is TRBJ1-1 and V is TRBV6-5; no clear D. V gave up 0 bases and J gave up 4 bases, with 9 bases separating them. CDR3 length: 14 residues. Germline V gene sequence: CDR1 MNHEY, CDR2 SVGAGI.